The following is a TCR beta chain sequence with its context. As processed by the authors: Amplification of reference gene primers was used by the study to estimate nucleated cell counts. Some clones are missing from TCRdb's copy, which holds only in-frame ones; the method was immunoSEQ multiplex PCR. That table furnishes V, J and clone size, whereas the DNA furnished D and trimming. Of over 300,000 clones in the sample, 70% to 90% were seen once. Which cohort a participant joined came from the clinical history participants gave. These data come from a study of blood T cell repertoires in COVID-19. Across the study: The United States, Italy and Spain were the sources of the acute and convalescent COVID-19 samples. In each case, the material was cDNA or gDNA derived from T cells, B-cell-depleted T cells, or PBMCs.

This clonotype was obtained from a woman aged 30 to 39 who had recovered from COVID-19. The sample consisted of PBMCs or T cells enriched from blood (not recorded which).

DNA of the CDR3: TGTGCCTGGAGTGTGGTTAAAACACAGGGACACTATGGCTACACCTTC. This translates into CAWSVVKTQGHYGYTF. The J gene is TRBJ1-2, the V gene TRBV30; weak D call: TRBD1 (6 bases). The germline CDR1 and CDR2 sequences are GTSNPN and SVGIG (reference sequence). This CDR3 is built from 16 residues. V gave up 0 bases and J gave up 3 bases, with 17 bases separating them.